Below, 11 T cell receptor beta chains from the same sample are listed, as sequenced in a study of identical twins. One entry per CDR3 protein results from TCRdb running MiXCR on the 5' RACE reads. The data show hundreds of thousands of distinct CDR3 sequences, around 5.7% seen once. Sequenced sample: naive T cells sorted from blood. These receptors were obtained from a man in his late teens or twenties in good health.

At least ten counts were recorded for this clonotype. V usage is TRBV20-1 and J usage is TRBJ2-7; D gene uncertain. CDR3 length: 14 residues. The germline gives CDR1 DFQATT, CDR2 SNEGSKA (reference sequence). The ends were cut back, 0 bases at V and 0 bases at J, with 9 bases in the middle. The CDR3 sequence is CSARDLRSSYEQYV. The CDR3, as DNA: TGCAGTGCTAGAGATCTGCGGAGCTCCTACGAGCAGTACGTC.

This clonotype was detected a few times. This rearrangement joins TRBV27 to TRBJ1-5; D possibly corresponds to TRBD1 (6 bases). Germline values: CDR1 MNHEY, CDR2 SMNVEV (reference sequence). The CDR3 runs to 13 residues. V lost 6 bases, J lost 5 bases, and 11 bases lay in between. The CDR3 DNA reads TGTGCCAGCAGACAGGGTGGGGATCAGCCCCAGCATTTT. It translates to CASRQGGDQPQHF.

In its sample, this clonotype was seen a few times. This sequence joins TRBV20-1 and TRBJ2-2; D not certain. CDR1 and CDR2 from the germline V gene are DFQATT and SNEGSKA (reference sequence). CDR3 length: 12 amino acids. V lost 7 bases and J lost 2, with 8 bases in between. CDR3 loop: CSVMDNTGELFF. The CDR3 region has the DNA TGCAGTGTCATGGACAACACCGGGGAGCTGTTTTTT.

V usage is TRBV6-1 and J usage is TRBJ1-2, with TRBD1 matching 7 bases. Germline V gene sequence: CDR1 MNHNS, CDR2 SASEGT. There are 13 residues in the CDR3. The V gene end was trimmed by 9 bases and the J gene end by 8 bases; junction bases not matched to a gene: 12. Written as DNA, the CDR3 is TGTGCCAGTAAAGGACAGGCCATGTCGGGCTACACCTTC. It specifies CASKGQAMSGYTF.

This clonotype has a count of ten or more. This sequence joins TRBV27 and TRBJ2-5, with 13 bases that match TRBD2. The ends lost 6 bases at V and 2 bases at J; junction bases unmatched: 0. Per germline, CDR1 MNHEY and CDR2 SMNVEV (reference sequence). The CDR3 spans 14 residues. As DNA, the CDR3 is TGTGCCAGCAGGGGACTAGCGGGACAAGAGACCCAGTACTTC. It codes for CASRGLAGQETQYF.

This clonotype was picked up many times. As DNA, the CDR3 is TGTGCCATCAGTGTTGATGGTTCCGGGGAGCTGTTTTTT. Translating gives CAISVDGSGELFF. The chain links TRBV10-3 to TRBJ2-2, with unresolved D. CDR1 and CDR2 from the germline V gene are ENHRY and SYGVKD. Between the trimmed V and J ends, which lost 4 bases and 6 bases, there was a span of 9 bases. The CDR3 totals 13 residues.

This clonotype appeared many times. The chain joins TRBV4-3 to TRBJ1-6; TRBD1 matches at 10 bases. The CDR3 contains 15 residues. Trimming at V came to 0 bases and at J to 9 bases, leaving 2 bases not matched to a gene. Germline V gene lookup returns CDR1 LGHNA and CDR2 YSLEER. CDR3 sequence (DNA): TGCGCCAGCAGCCAAGAGGGACAGGGGAGTTCACCCCTCCACTTT. It specifies CASSQEGQGSSPLHF.

This clonotype showed up many times. J is TRBJ2-7 and V is TRBV20-1; D call uncertain. The V gene lost 5 bases and the J gene lost 2 bases, with 10 bases spanning the gap. Germline CDR1 DFQATT, CDR2 SNEGSKA (reference sequence). This CDR3 comprises 12 residues. The CDR3: CSAPRLTYEQYV. The CDR3 region has the DNA TGCAGTGCTCCCAGACTTACCTACGAGCAGTACGTC.

This clonotype was observed at least ten times. The V call is TRBV29-1, the J call TRBJ2-3; perhaps TRBD2 as D (5 bases). This CDR3 has 16 residues. Germline assignment: CDR1 SQVTM and CDR2 ANQGSEA. Trimming took off 3 bases at V and 7 bases at J, with 23 bases between the two ends. The CDR3 nucleotides read TGCAGCGTTGAGGGTCGACTACCCGAACCCAAGTATACGCAGTATTTT. It codes for CSVEGRLPEPKYTQYF.

In this sample, this clonotype turned up many times. The CDR3 DNA reads as TGTGCCAGCAGTTACGGGCAGGGGGCGGATAGCAATCAGCCCCAGCATTTT. This codes for CASSYGQGADSNQPQHF. The chain uses TRBV6-2 or TRBV6-3 and TRBJ1-5; 8 nucleotides line up with TRBD1. J was trimmed by 0 bases and V by 2 bases; bases with no gene match: 6. Germline CDR1 reads MNHEY; CDR2 reads SVGEGT. The CDR3 has 17 amino acids.

Comment on this clonotype: Sequence at one end of the junction differs from germline and may be a read error. The chain's CDR3 is CASSSTPQGLETKYF. In DNA, the CDR3 is TGTGCCAGCAGTTCGACCCCCCAAGGTTTGGAGACCAAGTACTTC. The gene calls are TRBV12-3 or TRBV12-4 and TRBJ2-5, with D unresolved. The CDR3 covers 15 residues.